This T cell receptor (beta chain) was captured in a study of PD-1 blockade in classical Hodgkin lymphoma. Turning to this clone: Its antigen is currently unknown.

Broader study findings: Reported findings placed baseline TCR diversity lower in newly diagnosed patients (compared with healthy donors). Patients newly diagnosed and complete responders had comparable baseline diversity. TCR diversity in CD4+, not CD8+, cells rose significantly by C4D1. Nothing has yet pinned down what causes the repertoire differences, possibly disease activity or prior therapy.

J gave up 4 bases and V 5 bases, and 11 bases lay outside the gene matches. Germline values: CDR1 MNHNY, CDR2 SVGAGI (reference sequence). There are 16 residues in the CDR3. Relapse was seen in all patients after autologous stem cell transplantation, and brentuximab vedotin exposure was variable. The method was immunoSEQ multiplex PCR; TCRdb's version includes in-frame clones alone and lacks a portion of them. The data hold approximately 57,000 clones, with 85% to 95% observed a single time. Sequences were derived from peripheral blood mononuclear cells (PBMCs), sampled before the second cycle of nivolumab. The receptor comes from a human donor with classical Hodgkin lymphoma. The chain carries TRBV6-6 and TRBJ2-4, with TRBD1 matching 7 bases. CDR3 protein: CASSKMTGLNKNIQYF. The DNA for the CDR3 is TGTGCCAGCAGTAAGATGACAGGGCTGAATAAAAACATTCAGTACTTC.